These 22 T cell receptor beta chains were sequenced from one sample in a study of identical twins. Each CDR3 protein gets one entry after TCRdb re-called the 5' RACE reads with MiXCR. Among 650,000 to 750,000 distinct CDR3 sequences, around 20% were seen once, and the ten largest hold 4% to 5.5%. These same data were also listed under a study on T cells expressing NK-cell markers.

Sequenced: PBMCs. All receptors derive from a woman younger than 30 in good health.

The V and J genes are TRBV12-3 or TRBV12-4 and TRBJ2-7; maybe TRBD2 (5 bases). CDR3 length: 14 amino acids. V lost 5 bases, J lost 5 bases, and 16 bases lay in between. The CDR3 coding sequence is TGTGCCAGCAGTCCCCGGAGAACAGCGGACGAGCAGTACTTC. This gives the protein CASSPRRTADEQYF.

The CDR3 nucleotides read TGCAGTGCCCAAGATGGGGGGGGGGCGAAAGAGACCCAGTACTTC. Its protein product is CSAQDGGGAKETQYF. V is TRBV20-1 and J is TRBJ2-5, with a tentative D call TRBD2 (7 bases). The germline V gene encodes CDR1 DFQATT and CDR2 SNEGSKA (reference sequence). This CDR3 comprises 15 residues. V lost 6 bases, J lost 3 bases, and 20 bases lay in between.

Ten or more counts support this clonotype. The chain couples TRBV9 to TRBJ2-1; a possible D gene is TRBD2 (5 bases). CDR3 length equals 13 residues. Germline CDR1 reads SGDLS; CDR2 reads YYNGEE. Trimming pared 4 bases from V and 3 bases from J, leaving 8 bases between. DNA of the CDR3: TGTGCCAGCAGCCCCACTAGCTACAATGAGCAGTTCTTC. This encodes CASSPTSYNEQFF.

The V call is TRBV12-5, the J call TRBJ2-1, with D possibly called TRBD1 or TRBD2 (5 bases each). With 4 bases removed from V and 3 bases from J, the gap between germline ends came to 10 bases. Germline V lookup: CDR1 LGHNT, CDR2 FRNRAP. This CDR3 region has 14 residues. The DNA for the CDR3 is TGTGCTAGTGGTTCATGGGGGAACTACAATGAGCAGTTCTTC. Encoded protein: CASGSWGNYNEQFF.

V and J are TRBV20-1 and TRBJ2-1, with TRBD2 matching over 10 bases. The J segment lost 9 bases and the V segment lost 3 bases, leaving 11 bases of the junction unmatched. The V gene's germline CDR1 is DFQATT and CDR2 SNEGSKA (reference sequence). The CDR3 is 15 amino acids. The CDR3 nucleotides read TGCAGTGCTAGCAGACTACTAGCGGGACTCGGTGAGCAGTTCTTC. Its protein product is CSASRLLAGLGEQFF.

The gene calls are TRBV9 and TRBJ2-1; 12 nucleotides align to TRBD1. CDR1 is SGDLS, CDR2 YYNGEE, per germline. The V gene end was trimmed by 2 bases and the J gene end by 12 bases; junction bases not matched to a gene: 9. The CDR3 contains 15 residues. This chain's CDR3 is CASSVEGQGASRQFF. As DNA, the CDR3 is TGTGCCAGCAGCGTCGAGGGACAGGGGGCGTCACGGCAGTTCTTC.

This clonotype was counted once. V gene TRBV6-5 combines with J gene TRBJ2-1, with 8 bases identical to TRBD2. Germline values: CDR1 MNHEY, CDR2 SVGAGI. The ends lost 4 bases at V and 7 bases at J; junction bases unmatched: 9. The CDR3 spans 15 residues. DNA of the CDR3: TGTGCCAGCAGTTCTGCCGGGACTAGTACAAATGAGCAGTTCTTC. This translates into CASSSAGTSTNEQFF.

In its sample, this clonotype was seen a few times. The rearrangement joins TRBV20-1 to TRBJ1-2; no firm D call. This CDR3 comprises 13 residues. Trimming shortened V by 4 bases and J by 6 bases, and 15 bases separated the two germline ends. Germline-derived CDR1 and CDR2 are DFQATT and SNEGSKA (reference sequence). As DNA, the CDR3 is TGCAGTGCTACCCCGGTCGGATCCCATGGCTACACCTTC. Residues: CSATPVGSHGYTF.

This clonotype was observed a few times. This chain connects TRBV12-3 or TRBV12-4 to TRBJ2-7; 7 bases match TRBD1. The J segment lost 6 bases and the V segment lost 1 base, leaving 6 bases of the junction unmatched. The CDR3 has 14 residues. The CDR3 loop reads CASSLGQGVFEQYF. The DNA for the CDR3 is TGTGCCAGCAGTTTAGGACAGGGCGTCTTCGAGCAGTACTTC.

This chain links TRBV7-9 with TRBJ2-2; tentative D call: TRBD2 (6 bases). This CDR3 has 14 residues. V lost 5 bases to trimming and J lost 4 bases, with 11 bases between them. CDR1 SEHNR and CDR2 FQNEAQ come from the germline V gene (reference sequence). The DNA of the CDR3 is TGTGCCAGCAGCCTGGTGGGAGGCACCGGGGAGCTGTTTTTT. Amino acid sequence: CASSLVGGTGELFF.

CDR3 sequence reads: CASKLASDTQYF. CDR3 DNA: TGTGCCAGCAAACTAGCGTCGGATACGCAGTATTTT. The rearrangement uses TRBV5-6 and TRBJ2-3, with 7 bases matching TRBD2. The CDR3 has 12 amino acids. Germline V gives CDR1 SGHDT, CDR2 YYEEEE. V lost 6 bases, J lost 6 bases, and 4 bases stayed unmatched.

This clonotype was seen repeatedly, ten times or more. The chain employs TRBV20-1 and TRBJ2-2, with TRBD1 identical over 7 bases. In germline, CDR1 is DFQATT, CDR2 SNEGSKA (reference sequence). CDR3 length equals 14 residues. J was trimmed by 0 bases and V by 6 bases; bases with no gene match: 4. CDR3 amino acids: CSANRGSNTGELFF. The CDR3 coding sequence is TGCAGTGCCAACAGGGGATCGAACACCGGGGAGCTGTTTTTT.

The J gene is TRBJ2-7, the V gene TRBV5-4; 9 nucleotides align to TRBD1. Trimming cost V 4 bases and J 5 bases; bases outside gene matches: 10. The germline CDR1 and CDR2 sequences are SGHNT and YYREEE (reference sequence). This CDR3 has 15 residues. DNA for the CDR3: TGTGCCAGCAGCCGCGGGACAGGGATTTTCAACGAGCAGTACTTC. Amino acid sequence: CASSRGTGIFNEQYF.

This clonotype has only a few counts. The CDR3 DNA is TGTGCCAGCAGCCCCGGCCCTGGGGGGGAGCAGTTCTTC. This gives the protein CASSPGPGGEQFF. This chain joins TRBV12-3 or TRBV12-4 and TRBJ2-1; possibly TRBD2 for D (6 bases). Trimming took off 6 bases at V and 10 bases at J, with 16 bases between the two ends. The CDR3 length is 13 residues.

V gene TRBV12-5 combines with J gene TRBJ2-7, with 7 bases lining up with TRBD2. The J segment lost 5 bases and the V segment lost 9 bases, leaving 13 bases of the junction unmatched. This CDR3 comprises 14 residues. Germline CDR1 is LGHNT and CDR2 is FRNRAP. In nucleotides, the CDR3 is TGTGCTAGCCAGGTCAGCGGGGTTAGTAACGAGCAGTACTTC. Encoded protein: CASQVSGVSNEQYF.

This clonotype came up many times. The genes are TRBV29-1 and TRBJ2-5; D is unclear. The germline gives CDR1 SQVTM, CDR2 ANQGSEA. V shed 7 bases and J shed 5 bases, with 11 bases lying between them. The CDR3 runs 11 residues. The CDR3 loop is CSASNGETQYF. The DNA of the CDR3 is TGCAGCGCCTCTAACGGGGAGACCCAGTACTTC.

Here the CDR3 DNA reads TGCAGTGCTAGAGACCCTCAGGACAGTCGTAGGCAGTACTTC. Amino acid sequence: CSARDPQDSRRQYF. The chain recombines TRBV20-1 with TRBJ2-7, with a tentative D call TRBD1 (6 bases). CDR3 length: 14 amino acids. Germline CDR1 DFQATT, CDR2 SNEGSKA (reference sequence). Trimming shortened V by 0 bases and J by 9 bases, and 18 bases separated the two germline ends.

The CDR3 DNA follows: TGCAGTGCGGGGGTACAGGGCTATGGCTACACCTTC. This sequence encodes CSAGVQGYGYTF. The chain links TRBV20-1 to TRBJ1-2; TRBD1 might be the D (6 bases). Germline V gene lookup returns CDR1 DFQATT and CDR2 SNEGSKA (reference sequence). The CDR3 has 12 residues. V lost 6 bases, J lost 4 bases, and 12 bases lay in between.

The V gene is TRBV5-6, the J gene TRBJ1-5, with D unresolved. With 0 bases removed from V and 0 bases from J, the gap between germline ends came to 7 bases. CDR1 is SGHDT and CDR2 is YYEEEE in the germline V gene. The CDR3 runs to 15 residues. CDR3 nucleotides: TGTGCCAGCAGCTTGGCGCCGGATAGCAATCAGCCCCAGCATTTT. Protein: CASSLAPDSNQPQHF.

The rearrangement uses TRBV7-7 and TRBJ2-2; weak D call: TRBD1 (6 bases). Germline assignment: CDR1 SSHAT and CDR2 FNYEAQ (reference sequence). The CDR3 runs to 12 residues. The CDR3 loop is CATRGSTGELFF. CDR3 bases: TGTGCTACCAGGGGTTCGACCGGGGAGCTGTTTTTT. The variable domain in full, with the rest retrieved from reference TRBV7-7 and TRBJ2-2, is GAGVSQSPRYKVTKRGQDVTLRCDPISSHATLYWYQQALGQGPEFLTYFNYEAQPDKSGLPSDRFSAERPEGSISTLTIQRTEQRDSAMYRCATRGSTGELFFGEGSRLTVL.

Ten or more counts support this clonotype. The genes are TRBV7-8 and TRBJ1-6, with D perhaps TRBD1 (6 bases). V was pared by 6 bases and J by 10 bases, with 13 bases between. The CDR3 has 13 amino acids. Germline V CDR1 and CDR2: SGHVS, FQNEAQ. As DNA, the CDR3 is TGTGCCAGCAGTTCAGGGGTTCGATCACCCCTCCACTTT. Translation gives CASSSGVRSPLHF. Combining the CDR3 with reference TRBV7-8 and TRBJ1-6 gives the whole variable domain GAGVSQSPRYKVAKRGQDVALRCDPISGHVSLFWYQQALGQGPEFLTYFQNEAQLDKSGLPSDRFFAERPEGSVSTLKIQRTQQEDSAVYLCASSSGVRSPLHFGNGTRLTVT.

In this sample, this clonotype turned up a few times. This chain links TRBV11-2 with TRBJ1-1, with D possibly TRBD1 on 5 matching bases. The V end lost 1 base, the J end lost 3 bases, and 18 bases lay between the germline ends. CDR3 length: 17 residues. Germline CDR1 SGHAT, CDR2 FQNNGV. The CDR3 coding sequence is TGTGCCAGCAGCTTAGGCCTAGGGCCTGTGGGGGACACTGAAGCTTTCTTT. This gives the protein CASSLGLGPVGDTEAFF.